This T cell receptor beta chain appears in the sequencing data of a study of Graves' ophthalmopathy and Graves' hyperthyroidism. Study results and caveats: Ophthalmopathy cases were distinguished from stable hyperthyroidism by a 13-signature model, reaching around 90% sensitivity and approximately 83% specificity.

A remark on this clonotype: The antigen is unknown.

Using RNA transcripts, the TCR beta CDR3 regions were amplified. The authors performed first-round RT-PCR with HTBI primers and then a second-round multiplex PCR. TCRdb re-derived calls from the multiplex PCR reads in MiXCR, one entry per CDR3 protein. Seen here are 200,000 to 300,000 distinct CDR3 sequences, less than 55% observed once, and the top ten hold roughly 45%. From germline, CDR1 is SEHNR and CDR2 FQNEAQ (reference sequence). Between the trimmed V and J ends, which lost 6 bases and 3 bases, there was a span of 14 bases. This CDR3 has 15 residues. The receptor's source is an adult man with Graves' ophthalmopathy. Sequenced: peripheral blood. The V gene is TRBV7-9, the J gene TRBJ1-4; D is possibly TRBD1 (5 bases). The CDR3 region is CASSTGRLANEKLFF. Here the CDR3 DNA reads TGTGCCAGCAGTACAGGCCGACTCGCTAATGAAAAACTGTTTTTT.